Presented here are 20 T cell receptor beta chains from one specimen sequenced in a study of OX40 agonist ivuxolimab in advanced cancers. TCRdb keeps only in-frame clones here, not all; method: immunoSEQ multiplex PCR. The table records 65,000 to 85,000 clones, around 85% of them present only once. The material sequenced was CD4+ or CD8+ T cells sorted from blood, taken in a trial of the OX40 agonist ivuxolimab. Receptors originate from an adult with an advanced solid tumor such as melanoma, head and neck, liver or kidney cancer.

This clone was detected once. The chain has TRBV7-9 and TRBJ1-1; D call uncertain. Germline V gene sequence: CDR1 SEHNR, CDR2 FQNEAQ (reference sequence). V was cut by 1 base and J by 7 bases, with 10 bases left in between. This CDR3 is 13 amino acids long. The CDR3 sequence is CASSLESGLEAFF. The CDR3 DNA is TGTGCCAGCAGCTTAGAGAGCGGGCTTGAAGCTTTCTTT.

This rearrangement joins TRBV9 to TRBJ1-4, with 7 nucleotides matching TRBD1. CDR1 is SGDLS, CDR2 YYNGEE, per germline. J gave up 8 bases and V 3 bases, and 7 bases lay outside the gene matches. The CDR3 covers 14 residues. The CDR3 region has the DNA TGTGCCAGCAGCGCGGGGACAGCACCAGAAAAACTGTTTTTT. Translated: CASSAGTAPEKLFF. Combining the CDR3 with reference TRBV9 and TRBJ1-4 gives the whole variable domain DSGVTQTPKHLITATGQRVTLRCSPRSGDLSVYWYQQSLDQGLQFLIQYYNGEERAKGNILERFSAQQFPDLHSELNLSSLELGDSALYFCASSAGTAPEKLFFGSGTQLSVL.

The chain recombines TRBV7-2 with TRBJ1-6; TRBD1 matches 7 bases. CDR3 length: 15 amino acids. Germline CDR1 and CDR2: SGHTA and FQGNSA. V trimming: 6 bases; J trimming: 7 bases; junction bases outside the gene matches: 9. The CDR3 sequence: CASSPAGTENSPLHF. The CDR3 DNA follows: TGTGCCAGCAGTCCCGCCGGGACAGAAAATTCACCCCTCCACTTT.

This clone was seen once. The chain employs TRBV29-1 and TRBJ1-3, with unresolved D. CDR3 length equals 12 residues. The germline V gene has CDR1 SQVTM and CDR2 ANQGSEA. V was cut by 4 bases and J by 0 bases, with 4 bases left in between. CDR3 protein: CSVASSGNTIYF. The CDR3 nucleotides are TGCAGCGTTGCATCCTCTGGAAACACCATATATTTT.

V and J are TRBV7-2 and TRBJ1-3; no firm D call. CDR3 length equals 14 residues. In germline, CDR1 is SGHTA, CDR2 FQGNSA. Trimming cost V 6 bases and J 0 bases, with 9 bases left between them. The CDR3 DNA is TGTGCCAGCAGTTCAGCTCCCTCTGGAAACACCATATATTTT. Protein: CASSSAPSGNTIYF. The full variable domain, completed using reference TRBV7-2 and TRBJ1-3, is GAGVSQSPSNKVTEKGKDVELRCDPISGHTALYWYRQSLGQGLEFLIYFQGNSAPDKSGLPSDRFSAERTGGSVSTLTIQRTQQEDSAVYLCASSSAPSGNTIYFGEGSWLTVV.

The DNA for the CDR3 is TGTGCCTGGAGTCTCCTTCTAGCGGGGGGTCAGGAGACCCAGTACTTC. Protein: CAWSLLLAGGQETQYF. The chain couples TRBV30 to TRBJ2-5; 11 nucleotides line up with TRBD2. V was pared by 2 bases and J by 5 bases, with 10 bases of the junction left unmatched. This CDR3 is 16 amino acids long. CDR1 and CDR2 from the germline V gene are GTSNPN and SVGIG (reference sequence). Filled out from reference TRBV30 and TRBJ2-5, the complete variable domain reads SQTIHQWPATLVQPVGSPLSLECTVEGTSNPNLYWYRQAAGRGLQLLFYSVGIGQISSEVPQNLSASRPQDRQFILSSKKLLLSDSGFYLCAWSLLLAGGQETQYFGPGTRLLVL.

V usage is TRBV10-2 and J usage is TRBJ2-3; D gene ambiguous. CDR1 is WSHSY and CDR2 is SAAADI in the germline V gene. The CDR3 runs 13 residues. Trimming stripped 3 bases from V and 1 base from J, with 5 bases between. For the CDR3, the DNA is TGCGCCAGCAGTGACCCCCGCACAGATACGCAGTATTTT. Amino acids: CASSDPRTDTQYF.

The chain recombines TRBV2 with TRBJ2-3; 8 bases are a match to TRBD1. The CDR3 length is 15 residues. The V segment lost 6 bases and the J segment 4 bases; nucleotides outside the gene matches: 9. Germline CDR1 SNHLY, CDR2 FYNNEI. The CDR3 coding sequence is TGTGCCAGCAGGAAGGCGCAGGGGGCGGCAGATACGCAGTATTTT. Its translation is CASRKAQGAADTQYF.

The chain carries TRBV5-1 and TRBJ2-7; 9 bases align to TRBD1. This CDR3 region has 14 residues. Germline CDR1 SGHRS, CDR2 YFSETQ. The ends lost 5 bases at V and 7 bases at J; junction bases unmatched: 10. The CDR3 region is CASRETGGPGEQYF. The CDR3 DNA reads as TGCGCCAGCAGGGAAACAGGGGGCCCCGGGGAGCAGTACTTC. Variable domain in full (rest from reference TRBV5-1 and TRBJ2-7): KAGVTQTPRYLIKTRGQQVTLSCSPISGHRSVSWYQQTPGQGLQFLFEYFSETQRNKGNFPGRFSGRQFSNSRSEMNVSTLELGDSALYLCASRETGGPGEQYFGPGTRLTVT.

This sequence joins TRBV2 and TRBJ2-2, with no clear D. This CDR3 comprises 15 residues. The germline V and J ends were trimmed by 3 bases and 4 bases, with 12 bases remaining between them. The germline CDR1 and CDR2 sequences are SNHLY and FYNNEI. CDR3 region: CASSDGLESTGELFF. In DNA, the CDR3 is TGTGCCAGCAGTGACGGGTTAGAAAGCACCGGGGAGCTGTTTTTT.

This clone was counted a single time. The genes are TRBV18 and TRBJ2-1; D unclear. Between the trimmed V and J ends, which lost 3 bases and 1 base, there was a span of 7 bases. CDR3 length equals 14 residues. The germline V gene encodes CDR1 KGHSH and CDR2 LQKENI. The CDR3 loop reads CASSPSQSYNEQFF. CDR3 sequence (DNA): TGTGCCAGCTCACCTTCACAGTCCTACAATGAGCAGTTCTTC.

This rearrangement joins TRBV28 to TRBJ1-1; a weak D match, TRBD1 (6 bases). The CDR3 runs to 15 residues. Trimming left V 6 bases short and J 4 bases short, with 18 bases between. Looked up from germline, CDR1 is MDHEN and CDR2 is SYDVKM. In nucleotides, the CDR3 is TGTGCCAGCAGCCTCGCCGGACAGTTCTTCACTGAAGCTTTCTTT. It translates to CASSLAGQFFTEAFF.

The V and J genes are TRBV2 and TRBJ1-1; unclear D gene. This CDR3 region has 12 residues. Germline CDR1 reads SNHLY; CDR2 reads FYNNEI. The germline V and J ends were trimmed by 4 bases and 4 bases, with 7 bases remaining between them. The CDR3 bases are TGTGCCAGCAGTGTGGAGGGCACTGAAGCTTTCTTT. It translates to CASSVEGTEAFF.

This clone was counted a few times. The chain combines TRBV11-2 with TRBJ2-5; D is uncertain. The ends were cut back, 2 bases at V and 6 bases at J, with 13 bases in the middle. This CDR3 has 14 residues. Germline-derived CDR1 and CDR2 are SGHAT and FQNNGV. CDR3 bases: TGTGCCAGCAGCTTATCAGGAGCTAGACAGACCCAGTACTTC. This encodes CASSLSGARQTQYF.

V and J are TRBV6-4 and TRBJ1-1; D call uncertain. This CDR3 spans 13 amino acids. Germline CDR1 is MRHNA and CDR2 is SNTAGT. Between the trimmed V and J ends, which lost 3 bases and 11 bases, there was a span of 16 bases. CDR3 nucleotide sequence: TGTGCCAGCAGTGAATCAAGTCAGTCCTCGGCTTTCTTT. Protein: CASSESSQSSAFF.

In this sample, this clone turned up a few times. This chain uses TRBV28 with TRBJ2-7; D is perhaps TRBD2 (6 bases). The CDR3 has 15 residues. V was pared by 7 bases and J by 2 bases, with 18 bases between. Germline CDR1 is MDHEN and CDR2 is SYDVKM. The DNA of the CDR3 is TGTGCCAGCACTAACCAGGAGGGCATCCCCTACGAGCAGTACTTC. Its translation is CASTNQEGIPYEQYF.

The V call is TRBV28, the J call TRBJ1-5; D may be TRBD1 (6 bases). Germline CDR1 MDHEN, CDR2 SYDVKM. V dropped 9 bases and J dropped 4 bases, with 13 bases sitting between them. The CDR3 runs 13 residues. In nucleotides, the CDR3 is TGTGCCAGTGGGGGGCAGATAAATCAGCCCCAGCATTTT. Its protein is CASGGQINQPQHF.

V and J are TRBV18 and TRBJ1-6; possible D gene TRBD1, 6 bases. In germline, CDR1 is KGHSH, CDR2 LQKENI. Trimming shortened V by 8 bases and J by 5 bases, and 10 bases separated the two germline ends. The CDR3 is made up of 13 amino acids. The CDR3 DNA is TGTGCCAGCGCGGGACACCATAATTCACCCCTCCACTTT. Residues: CASAGHHNSPLHF.

This chain joins TRBV28 and TRBJ1-5; D is unclear. The V end lost 5 bases, the J end lost 3 bases, and 5 bases lay between the germline ends. This CDR3 comprises 12 residues. CDR1 and CDR2 from the germline V gene are MDHEN and SYDVKM. CDR3 sequence: CASSRSNQPQHF. CDR3 coding DNA: TGTGCCAGCAGTCGGTCCAATCAGCCCCAGCATTTT. Full variable domain (outside the CDR3, taken from reference TRBV28 and TRBJ1-5): DVKVTQSSRYLVKRTGEKVFLECVQDMDHENMFWYRQDPGLGLRLIYFSYDVKMKEKGDIPEGYSVSREKKERFSLILESASTNQTSMYLCASSRSNQPQHFGDGTRLSIL.

The chain recombines TRBV4-1 with TRBJ2-3; D gene uncertain. V was cut by 1 base and J by 6 bases, with 8 bases left in between. The CDR3 has 13 residues. Germline values: CDR1 MGHRA, CDR2 YSYEKL. The CDR3 spells CASSQGPGDTQYF. The DNA for the CDR3 is TGCGCCAGCAGCCAAGGACCCGGGGATACGCAGTATTTT.